What follows is one T cell receptor (beta chain) and its context. These data come from a study of blood T cell repertoires in COVID-19. Study-level information: The origin of the acute and convalescent COVID-19 samples was the United States, Italy and Spain. The cDNA or gDNA used as material had been derived from T cells, B-cell-depleted T cells, or PBMCs.

As originally analysed: Scientists estimated how many nucleated cells there were by amplifying reference gene primers. Assay used: immunoSEQ multiplex PCR; TCRdb lists only in-frame clones, some missing. The V and J calls and clone size are taken from that table; D and trimming were inferred from the DNA. The data contain about 200,000 clones, approximately 86% of them singletons. The V and J ends lost 2 bases and 5 bases, in that order; junction bases with no gene match: 1. CDR3 length: 13 residues. The sequence was collected from a man younger than 30 with active or convalescent COVID-19. Sequenced sample: peripheral blood. The chain recombines TRBV12-3 or TRBV12-4 with TRBJ2-5; 8 nucleotides agree with TRBD1. In nucleotides, the CDR3 is TGTGCCAGCAGTTTAAACAGGGGGGAGACCCAGTACTTC. It translates to CASSLNRGETQYF.